The present TCR beta chain was sequenced within a study of tumor-infiltrating lymphocytes in localized non-small cell lung cancer. Study context: Tumor tissue and non-adjacent uninvolved lung came from each patient.

Comments on this clone: The antigen remains undetermined.

Libraries were prepared by immunoSEQ multiplex PCR; TCRdb keeps only in-frame clonotypes and omits some of them. The sample contains about 14,000 clones, roughly 70% of which appear only once. The V end was cut by 4 bases, the J end by 0 bases, with 11 bases between. CDR1 SGHRS and CDR2 YFSETQ come from the germline V gene. The CDR3 is 14 residues long. Study findings and constraints: Technical variation could not be separated from intratumor heterogeneity here.

This sequence was found in a human donor with non-small cell lung cancer. The V gene is TRBV5-1, the J gene TRBJ2-7; D might be TRBD1 or TRBD2, each matching 5 bases. The sequenced sample consisted of uninvolved lung tissue not adjacent to the tumor. CDR3 in DNA: TGCGCCAGCAGCCGGGACGGCCCCTCCTACGAGCAGTACTTC. It specifies CASSRDGPSYEQYF.